This T cell receptor beta chain comes out of a study of post-analysis software for immune sequencing data. Study in general: In terms of disease course, relapsing-remitting, secondary progressive and progressive-relapsing multiple sclerosis were included.

This clonotype occurred a few times. What it binds is not known. There are 14 residues in the CDR3. The V end lost 1 base, the J end lost 3 bases, and 10 bases lay between the germline ends. Germline V gives CDR1 LGHNA, CDR2 YSLEER. Unique molecular identifiers were carried by the TCR beta cDNA libraries. T cells, about 0.95 to 10 million of them, yielded approximately 530,000 cDNA molecules. MiXCR, applied by TCRdb to the PCR reads, yields one record per CDR3 protein. Of hundreds of thousands of distinct CDR3 sequences listed, 30% are singletons. Overall study findings and caveats: Controls had significantly higher normalized Chao1 diversity than multiple sclerosis patients. Those samples that were prepared in the same batch co-clustered strongly by F measure. With TRBV5-6, TRBV5-1 and TRBV20-1 included, about five TRBV segments were more frequent in patients than in controls.

The clonotype was recovered from a girl aged 5-17 years with multiple sclerosis. V usage is TRBV4-3 and J usage is TRBJ2-7; the D gene could be TRBD1 or TRBD2 (5 bases each). The material sequenced was blood. The CDR3: CASSQAQGDYEQYF. DNA of the CDR3: TGCGCCAGCAGCCAAGCCCAGGGAGACTACGAGCAGTACTTC.